This TCR beta chain was documented in a study of blood T cell repertoires in COVID-19. This clone was counted a single time. Two consecutive negative NP/OP PCR tests, clearance, or resolved symptoms defined Cohort 3 recovery. Method: immunoSEQ multiplex PCR; TCRdb's copy keeps in-frame clones and lacks some. The sample has about 270,000 clones; about nine tenths are singletons. V was clipped by 4 bases and J by 2 bases, with 14 bases between them. The CDR3 totals 15 residues. Germline values: CDR1 SGHDN, CDR2 FVKESK. The chain links TRBV14 to TRBJ2-5; D perhaps matches TRBD1 (6 bases). The TCR sequence derives from a woman aged 45-65 years who had recovered from COVID-19. Sequenced sample: PBMCs or T cells enriched from blood (not recorded which). The CDR3 is CASSPEQGWQETQYF. The CDR3 coding sequence is TGTGCCAGCAGCCCCGAACAGGGTTGGCAAGAGACCCAGTACTTC.